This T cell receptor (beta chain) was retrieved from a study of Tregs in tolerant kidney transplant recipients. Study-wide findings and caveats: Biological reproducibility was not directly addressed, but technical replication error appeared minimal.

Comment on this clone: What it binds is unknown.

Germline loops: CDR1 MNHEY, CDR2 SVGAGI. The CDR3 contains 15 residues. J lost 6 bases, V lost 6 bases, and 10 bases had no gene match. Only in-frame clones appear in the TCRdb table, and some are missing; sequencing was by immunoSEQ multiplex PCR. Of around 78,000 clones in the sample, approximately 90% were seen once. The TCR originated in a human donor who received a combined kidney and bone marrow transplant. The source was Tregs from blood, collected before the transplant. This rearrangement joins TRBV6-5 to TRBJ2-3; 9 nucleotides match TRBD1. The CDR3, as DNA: TGTGCCAGCAGAAAAACAAGGACAGGGGCGGATACGCAGTATTTT. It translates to CASRKTRTGADTQYF.